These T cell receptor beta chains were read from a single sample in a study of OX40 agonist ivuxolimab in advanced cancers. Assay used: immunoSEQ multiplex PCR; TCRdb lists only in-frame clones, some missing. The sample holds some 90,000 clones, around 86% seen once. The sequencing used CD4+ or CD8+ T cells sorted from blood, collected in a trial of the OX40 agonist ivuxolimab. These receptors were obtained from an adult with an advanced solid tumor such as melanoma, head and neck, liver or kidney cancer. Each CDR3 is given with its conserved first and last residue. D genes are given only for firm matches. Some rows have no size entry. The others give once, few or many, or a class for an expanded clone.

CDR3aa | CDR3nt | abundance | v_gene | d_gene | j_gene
CASSLVTGTYEQYF | TGCGCCAGCAGCTTGGTGACAGGGACCTACGAGCAGTACTTC | . | TRBV5-1 | TRBD1 | TRBJ2-7
CASSLGTAGTEAFF | TGTGCCAGCAGCTTAGGGACAGCGGGCACTGAAGCTTTCTTT | . | TRBV11-2 | . | TRBJ1-1
CASSSQGQGAVNEQFF | TGTGCCAGCAGCTCCCAGGGACAGGGGGCCGTCAATGAGCAGTTCTTC | . | TRBV7-9 | TRBD1 | TRBJ2-1
CASSLGPAGGPHEQFF | TGTGCCAGCAGCTTGGGGCCAGCGGGGGGGCCCCATGAGCAGTTCTTC | . | TRBV11-2 | TRBD2 | TRBJ2-1
CASTDRVNSPLHF | TGTGCCAGTACCGACAGGGTTAATTCACCCCTCCACTTT | . | TRBV19 | TRBD1 | TRBJ1-6
CASRPTVQSTDTQYF | TGTGCCAGCAGACCAACGGTCCAAAGCACAGATACGCAGTATTTT | . | TRBV2 | . | TRBJ2-3
CASSKASRRVPGANVLTF | TGTGCCAGCAGCAAAGCAAGCCGCAGGGTTCCCGGGGCCAACGTCCTGACTTTC | . | TRBV21-1 | . | TRBJ2-6
CASSIGEATGELFF | TGCGCCAGCAGCATAGGGGAAGCAACCGGGGAGCTGTTTTTT | many | TRBV5-1 | . | TRBJ2-2
CASSVGQGPYEQYF | TGTGCCAGCAGCGTAGGACAGGGCCCCTACGAGCAGTACTTC | . | TRBV9 | TRBD1 | TRBJ2-7
CASSAGTWGLQSSYEQYF | TGTGCCAGCTCTGCCGGGACATGGGGGTTACAAAGCTCCTACGAGCAGTACTTC | once | TRBV18 | . | TRBJ2-7
CASSTQGQGTEAFF | TGTGCCAGTAGTACCCAGGGACAGGGCACTGAAGCTTTCTTT | . | TRBV19 | TRBD1 | TRBJ1-1
CASSSSGTGITEAFF | TGTGCCAGCAGCTCCTCCGGGACAGGGATCACTGAAGCTTTCTTT | . | TRBV7-3 | TRBD1 | TRBJ1-1
CSVDGTSGGLLPHNEQFF | TGCAGCGTCGACGGGACTAGCGGGGGGCTTCTACCTCACAATGAGCAGTTCTTC | . | TRBV29-1 | TRBD2 | TRBJ2-1
CASSYELAGTGELFF | TGCGCCAGCAGTTACGAGCTAGCGGGCACCGGGGAGCTGTTTTTT | . | TRBV4-1 | TRBD2 | TRBJ2-2
CASSSGTLRDGYTF | TGTGCCAGCAGTTCCGGGACATTGCGGGATGGCTACACCTTC | . | TRBV5-8 | . | TRBJ1-2
CASSVVQWDEQYF | TGCGCCAGCAGTGTGGTACAGTGGGACGAGCAGTACTTC | . | TRBV10-2 | . | TRBJ2-7
CASSLGDRGAFF | TGTGCCAGCAGCTTAGGGGACAGAGGAGCTTTCTTT | . | TRBV5-4 | TRBD1 | TRBJ1-1
CASSETGTSYEQFF | TGTGCCAGCAGTGAAACCGGGACTAGCTATGAGCAGTTCTTC | . | TRBV2 | TRBD2 | TRBJ2-1
CASSQDKSPGYPYEQYF | TGTGCCAGCAGCCAAGATAAATCCCCAGGGTATCCCTACGAGCAGTACTTC | few | TRBV14 | . | TRBJ2-7
CASSLQGRGHSEAFF | TGTGCCAGCAGCTTGCAGGGGAGGGGACACTCTGAAGCTTTCTTT | . | TRBV6-5 | . | TRBJ1-1
CASSRDHLNGYTF | TGTGCCAGCTCGAGGGACCACTTGAATGGCTACACCTTC | . | TRBV18 | . | TRBJ1-2
CASSPLSQNTEAFF | TGCGCCAGCAGCCCCTTGTCTCAGAACACTGAAGCTTTCTTT | . | TRBV5-1 | . | TRBJ1-1
CASSFSLLGDGGYTF | TGTGCCAGCAGTTTCTCCTTGCTGGGGGACGGTGGCTACACCTTC | . | TRBV27 | . | TRBJ1-2
CASGLVRFRGGGNSYEQYF | TGTGCTAGTGGTTTGGTAAGGTTCCGGGGCGGGGGTAACTCCTACGAGCAGTACTTC | . | TRBV12-5 | TRBD2 | TRBJ2-7
CASSRFGAGGPYTQYF | TGTGCCAGCAGCCGCTTTGGGGCGGGGGGGCCGTATACGCAGTATTTT | . | TRBV27 | TRBD2 | TRBJ2-3
CASSMGRDRANQPQHF | TGTGCCAGTAGTATGGGGAGGGACAGGGCCAATCAGCCCCAGCATTTT | . | TRBV19 | TRBD1 | TRBJ1-5
CASSLGGINIQYF | TGTGCCAGCAGCCTGGGAGGGATAAACATTCAGTACTTC | . | TRBV5-4 | TRBD2 | TRBJ2-4
CASRESGSNSYEQYF | TGTGCCAGCCGCGAAAGTGGCAGCAACTCCTACGAGCAGTACTTC | . | TRBV6-5 | . | TRBJ2-7
CASSSTGTGSYYGYTF | TGTGCCAGTAGTAGTACAGGGACAGGGAGTTACTATGGCTACACCTTC | . | TRBV19 | TRBD1 | TRBJ1-2
CASRRTGNNEQFF | TGCGCCAGCCGAAGGACAGGGAACAATGAGCAGTTCTTC | . | TRBV4-1 | TRBD1 | TRBJ2-1
CASSLGGPEAFF | TGTGCCAGCAGTTTGGGGGGACCTGAAGCTTTCTTT | . | TRBV27 | . | TRBJ1-1
CASSYSLRGPIRGYTF | TGTGCCAGCAGTTACTCGCTTCGAGGGCCCATTCGTGGCTACACCTTC | . | TRBV6-6 | . | TRBJ1-2
CASSLGPGQGRSAGELFF | TGTGCCAGCAGCTTGGGACCGGGACAGGGTCGGTCGGCCGGGGAGCTGTTTTTT | . | TRBV5-6 | TRBD1 | TRBJ2-2
CASSLAGSNTEAFF | TGTGCCAGCAGCTTAGCCGGCTCGAACACTGAAGCTTTCTTT | . | TRBV7-2 | . | TRBJ1-1
CATGQSSYNEQFF | TGTGCCACTGGACAAAGCTCCTACAATGAGCAGTTCTTC | . | TRBV25-1 | . | TRBJ2-1
CASSPLGRSNQPQHF | TGTGCCAGCAGCCCCCTAGGTCGTAGCAATCAGCCCCAGCATTTT | . | TRBV27 | . | TRBJ1-5
CASSLRPGGNQPQHF | TGTGCCAGCAGCTTACGGCCAGGGGGCAATCAGCCCCAGCATTTT | . | TRBV5-6 | . | TRBJ1-5
CASSQGVDEQFF | TGTGCCAGCAGCCAAGGGGTGGATGAGCAGTTCTTC | . | TRBV7-2 | . | TRBJ2-1
CASSRQGGTSYEQYF | TGTGCCAGCAGCCGACAGGGGGGGACCTCCTACGAGCAGTACTTC | . | TRBV7-9 | TRBD1 | TRBJ2-7
CASSTLANTGELFF | TGCGCCAGCAGTACCTTAGCGAACACCGGGGAGCTGTTTTTT | . | TRBV5-1 | . | TRBJ2-2